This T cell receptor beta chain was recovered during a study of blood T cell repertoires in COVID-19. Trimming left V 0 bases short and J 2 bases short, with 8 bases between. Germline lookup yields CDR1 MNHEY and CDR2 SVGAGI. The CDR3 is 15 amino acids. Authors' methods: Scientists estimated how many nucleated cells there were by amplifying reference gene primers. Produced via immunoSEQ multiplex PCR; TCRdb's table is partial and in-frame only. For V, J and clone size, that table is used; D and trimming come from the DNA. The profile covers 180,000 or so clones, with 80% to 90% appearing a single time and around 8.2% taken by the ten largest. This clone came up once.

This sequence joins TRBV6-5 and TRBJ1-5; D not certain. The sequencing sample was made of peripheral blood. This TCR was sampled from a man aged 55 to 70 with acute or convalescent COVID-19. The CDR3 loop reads CASSYSFTGNQPQHF. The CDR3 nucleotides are TGTGCCAGCAGTTACTCGTTCACAGGCAATCAGCCCCAGCATTTT.